The rows below give T cell receptor beta chains drawn from one sample of a study of cytomegalovirus exposure and HLA in healthy donors. Sequencing used immunoSEQ multiplex PCR; TCRdb keeps in-frame clones, though not all of them. Here the sample spans some 180,000 clones, 77% being singletons. Input material: PBMCs. Every receptor here comes from a woman aged 60-70 years in good health and CMV-seropositive. CDR3s include the opening cysteine and the closing phenylalanine or tryptophan. A D gene is named only where the DNA matches it firmly. Clone sizes are given selectively: once, few, many, or a class where the clone is expanded.

clone_size	j_call	cdr3_length	v_call	d_call	cdr3_aa	cdr3_nt
once	TRBJ1-1	13	TRBV5-1	.	CASSLISNTEAFF	TGCGCCAGCAGCTTGATATCGAACACTGAAGCTTTCTTT
.	TRBJ2-7	15	TRBV6-5	.	CASSYSSAFPYEQYF	TGTGCCAGCAGTTACTCGAGCGCGTTCCCCTACGAGCAGTACTTC
.	TRBJ2-7	14	TRBV5-1	TRBD1	CASSSGTVTYEQYF	TGCGCCAGCAGCTCCGGGACAGTCACCTACGAGCAGTACTTC
.	TRBJ2-1	18	TRBV5-6	.	CASSLRVSRASSYNEQFF	TGTGCCAGCAGCTTGAGGGTCTCGCGGGCTAGCTCCTACAATGAGCAGTTCTTC
.	TRBJ1-2	12	TRBV6-5	TRBD1	CASTKGAEGYTF	TGTGCCAGCACCAAGGGGGCAGAAGGCTACACCTTC
.	TRBJ2-5	14	TRBV5-4	TRBD2	CASSPGLAGETQYF	TGTGCCAGCAGCCCGGGACTAGCGGGGGAGACCCAGTACTTC
.	TRBJ2-7	15	TRBV9	TRBD2	CASSPTILAGAEQYF	TGTGCCAGCAGCCCAACCATTCTAGCGGGAGCCGAGCAGTACTTC
.	TRBJ1-2	13	TRBV6-4	TRBD1	CASRGTGSYGYTF	TGTGCCAGCAGAGGGACAGGCTCCTATGGCTACACCTTC
once	TRBJ2-7	14	TRBV30	TRBD2	CAWSGLAGAGEQYF	TGTGCCTGGAGTGGACTAGCGGGGGCCGGGGAGCAGTACTTC
few	TRBJ1-1	16	TRBV7-9	.	CASAALRTGENTEAFF	TGTGCCAGCGCCGCCTTGAGGACGGGGGAGAACACTGAAGCTTTCTTT
.	TRBJ1-1	13	TRBV15	.	CATSGALRTEAFF	TGTGCCACCAGCGGGGCTTTGAGGACTGAAGCTTTCTTT
once	TRBJ2-6	14	TRBV27	.	CASSLSAGANGLTF	TGTGCCAGCAGTTTATCGGCTGGGGCCAACGGCCTGACTTTC
few	TRBJ2-6	16	TRBV7-2	.	CASSLRQHSGANVLTF	TGTGCCAGCAGCTTGAGACAGCACTCTGGGGCCAACGTCCTGACTTTC
.	TRBJ2-1	15	TRBV27	TRBD2	CASSTLAGGLSEQFF	TGTGCCAGCAGTACCCTAGCGGGAGGTCTAAGTGAGCAGTTCTTC
.	TRBJ2-7	13	TRBV13	.	CASSPGISHEQYF	TGTGCCAGCAGCCCCGGGATCAGCCACGAGCAGTACTTC
.	TRBJ2-3	19	TRBV7-3	TRBD2	CASSTTLLTSGGPTDTQYF	TGTGCCAGCAGCACCACCTTACTCACTAGCGGGGGGCCCACAGATACGCAGTATTTT
.	TRBJ2-1	15	TRBV7-9	TRBD1	CASSWNRGSYNEQFF	TGTGCCAGCAGCTGGAACAGGGGTTCCTACAATGAGCAGTTCTTC
few	TRBJ2-1	13	TRBV6-1	.	CASSEIQGNEQFF	TGTGCCAGCAGTGAGATACAGGGCAATGAGCAGTTCTTC
.	TRBJ1-4	14	TRBV28	.	CASMRGGESEKLFF	TGTGCCAGCATGAGGGGGGGAGAGAGCGAAAAACTGTTTTTT
few	TRBJ1-5	14	TRBV19	.	CASSIRGNNQPQHF	TGTGCCAGTAGTATACGAGGGAACAATCAGCCCCAGCATTTT
once	TRBJ1-4	16	TRBV9	TRBD1	CASSVDLGQGGEKLFF	TGTGCCAGCAGCGTAGACTTGGGACAGGGAGGCGAAAAACTGTTTTTT
.	TRBJ2-1	16	TRBV10-2	TRBD2	CASSESGTSPYNEQFF	TGCGCCAGCAGTGAGTCCGGGACTAGTCCCTACAATGAGCAGTTCTTC
.	TRBJ2-4	17	TRBV7-2	.	CASSGSRGKISKNIQYF	TGTGCCAGCAGCGGGTCCCGAGGGAAGATATCCAAAAACATTCAGTACTTC
.	TRBJ2-7	14	TRBV18	TRBD2	CASSPGLATYEQYF	TGTGCCAGCTCACCGGGACTAGCTACTTACGAGCAGTACTTC